This entry lists 27 T cell receptor beta chains sequenced from one sample in a study of a mutant IDH1 vaccine in newly diagnosed glioma. The repertoire was sequenced with immunoSEQ multiplex PCR; TCRdb's copy has only in-frame clones and lacks some. The repertoire consists of roughly 64,000 clones, with 74% occurring once and the leading ten covering around 4.5%. Their target antigens are unknown. Time point given: week 35, safety follow-up. Every vaccine dose comprised 300 ug of mutant IDH1 20-mer peptide plus topical imiquimod. The sequences come from PBMCs, collected from a glioma patient whose treatment included an IDH1 peptide vaccine. The origin of the receptors is a man aged 50 to 60 with glioma.

The gene calls are TRBV27 and TRBJ1-4; the D gene is possibly TRBD1 (6 bases). This CDR3 has 14 residues. With 4 bases removed from V and 7 bases from J, the gap between germline ends came to 13 bases. Per the germline V gene, CDR1 is MNHEY and CDR2 is SMNVEV (reference sequence). CDR3 amino acids: CASSSGARGEKLFF. The CDR3 DNA reads as TGTGCCAGCAGTTCAGGGGCTCGAGGTGAAAAACTGTTTTTT.

This clone was detected only a few times. The gene calls are TRBV10-3 and TRBJ1-6; unclear D gene. Germline-derived CDR1 and CDR2 are ENHRY and SYGVKD. V was pared by 2 bases and J by 15 bases, with 8 bases between. The CDR3 contains 11 residues. The CDR3, as DNA: TGTGCCATCAGTGAGGGAGGCGTCCTCCACTTT. It translates to CAISEGGVLHF.

The rearrangement joins TRBV19 to TRBJ1-1; no reliable D call. Per germline, CDR1 LNHDA and CDR2 SQIVND (reference sequence). Trimming left V 7 bases short and J 1 base short, with 16 bases between. The CDR3 extends over 15 amino acids. The CDR3 loop reads CASTLGQLGNTEAFF. CDR3 DNA: TGTGCCAGTACCCTGGGTCAACTAGGGAACACTGAAGCTTTCTTT. Complete variable domain (other parts from reference TRBV19 and TRBJ1-1): DGGITQSPKYLFRKEGQNVTLSCEQNLNHDAMYWYRQDPGQGLRLIYYSQIVNDFQKGDIAEGYSVSREKKESFPLTVTSAQKNPTAFYLCASTLGQLGNTEAFFGQGTRLTVV.

The chain recombines TRBV21-1 with TRBJ1-1. TRBV21-1 counts as a pseudogene. The CDR3 is 14 amino acids. CDR3 residues: CASSKEGPNTEAFF. The DNA of the CDR3 is TGTGCCAGCAGCAAAGAAGGCCCCAACACTGAAGCTTTCTTT.

The chain couples TRBV30 to TRBJ2-5; 11 bases agree with TRBD2. The J call is uncertain, as TRBJ2-7 better fits the DNA end. CDR1 is GTSNPN, CDR2 SVGIG, per germline (reference sequence). This CDR3 has 15 residues. In nucleotides, the CDR3 is TGTGCCTGGAGTAAAGTAGGGACTAGCGGCTACGAGCAGTACTTC. This gives the protein CAWSKVGTSGYEQYF.

Only a few counts were recorded for this clone. The rearrangement uses TRBV7-9 and TRBJ1-2; D is possibly TRBD1 (6 bases). This CDR3 contains 14 residues. The V end lost 3 bases, the J end lost 4 bases, and 12 bases lay between the germline ends. The germline V gene encodes CDR1 SEHNR and CDR2 FQNEAQ (reference sequence). DNA for the CDR3: TGTGCCAGCAGCTTGGCAGGGGAGACCTATGGCTACACCTTC. Translating gives CASSLAGETYGYTF.

The V and J genes are TRBV5-6 and TRBJ2-7, with D hard to call. The CDR3 covers 14 residues. Germline V gene data show CDR1 as SGHDT and CDR2 as YYEEEE. Trimming removed 1 base from V and 2 bases from J, with 10 bases in between. The CDR3: CASSLSHLPYEQYF. For the CDR3, the DNA is TGTGCCAGCAGCTTGTCCCACCTACCCTACGAGCAGTACTTC.

J is TRBJ2-7 and V is TRBV7-6; 8 bases fit TRBD1. The CDR3 extends over 14 amino acids. Unmatched junction bases numbered 5, after V lost 5 bases and J lost 2 bases. Looked up from germline, CDR1 is SGHVS and CDR2 is FNYEAQ. CDR3 sequence: CASSRTGKPYEQYF. The CDR3 nucleotides read TGTGCCAGCAGCCGGACAGGGAAGCCCTACGAGCAGTACTTC.

This clone was found a few times. The chain joins TRBV10-2 to TRBJ2-3; 9 nucleotides match TRBD1. The V and J ends lost 2 bases and 3 bases, in that order; junction bases with no gene match: 6. CDR3 length: 16 amino acids. Looked up from germline, CDR1 is WSHSY and CDR2 is SAAADI. CDR3 region: CASSEAGQGRTDTQYF. The CDR3, as DNA: TGCGCCAGCAGTGAGGCGGGACAGGGAAGAACAGATACGCAGTATTTT.

J is TRBJ2-2 and V is TRBV9; D remains unclear. Germline values: CDR1 SGDLS, CDR2 YYNGEE. The V end lost 3 bases, the J end lost 1 base, and 7 bases lay between the germline ends. The CDR3 totals 14 residues. CDR3 region: CASSAARNTGELFF. The CDR3 DNA reads as TGTGCCAGCAGCGCGGCCAGGAACACCGGGGAGCTGTTTTTT.

The CDR3 DNA reads as TGCAGCGTTCGACACCTAAATGAAAAACTGTTTTTT. This translates into CSVRHLNEKLFF. The rearrangement joins TRBV29-1 to TRBJ1-4; D call uncertain. V lost 5 bases to trimming and J lost 5 bases, with 9 bases between them. The CDR3 loop spans 12 amino acids. In germline, CDR1 is SQVTM, CDR2 ANQGSEA.

The chain recombines TRBV7-8 with TRBJ1-5; a weak D match, TRBD1 (6 bases). Germline V gene sequence: CDR1 SGHVS, CDR2 FQNEAQ. Between the trimmed V and J ends, which lost 5 bases and 2 bases, there was a span of 16 bases. The length of the CDR3 is 16 residues. CDR3 DNA: TGTGCCAGCAGCCCCCAAGGACAGTTTGGCAATCAGCCCCAGCATTTT. It translates to CASSPQGQFGNQPQHF.

The chain recombines TRBV9 with TRBJ1-1, with D perhaps TRBD1 (6 bases). Germline values: CDR1 SGDLS, CDR2 YYNGEE. The CDR3 has 12 residues. The ends were cut back, 3 bases at V and 9 bases at J, with 12 bases in the middle. The DNA of the CDR3 is TGTGCCAGCAGCGACAACAGGGCTCAAGCTTTCTTT. Translating gives CASSDNRAQAFF.

The J gene is TRBJ2-7, the V gene TRBV9; weak D call: TRBD1 (8 bases). The CDR3 extends over 16 amino acids. In germline, CDR1 is SGDLS, CDR2 YYNGEE. Trimming left V 0 bases short and J 3 bases short, with 16 bases between. The CDR3: CASSVAQGGTGYEQYF. The CDR3 bases are TGTGCCAGCAGCGTAGCCCAGGGGGGGACAGGCTACGAGCAGTACTTC.

The chain recombines TRBV5-6 with TRBJ2-7; a possible D gene is TRBD1 (5 bases). Germline V lookup: CDR1 SGHDT, CDR2 YYEEEE. This CDR3 is 14 amino acids long. With 3 bases removed from V and 0 bases from J, the gap between germline ends came to 10 bases. The CDR3 region has the DNA TGTGCCAGCAGCTCACCAGGGTACTCCTACGAGCAGTACTTC. Protein sequence: CASSSPGYSYEQYF.

The chain couples TRBV2 to TRBJ1-4, with a weak D call TRBD1 (5 bases). The germline V gene has CDR1 SNHLY and CDR2 FYNNEI. This CDR3 comprises 14 residues. V dropped 7 bases and J dropped 7 bases, with 16 bases sitting between them. CDR3 sequence: CASIRGGWSEKLFF. The CDR3 bases are TGTGCCAGCATTCGCGGGGGATGGAGTGAAAAACTGTTTTTT. Full variable domain (missing parts from reference TRBV2 and TRBJ1-4): EPEVTQTPSHQVTQMGQEVILRCVPISNHLYFYWYRQILGQKVEFLVSFYNNEISEKSEIFDDQFSVERPDGSNFTLKIRSTKLEDSAMYFCASIRGGWSEKLFFGSGTQLSVL.

V and J are TRBV7-6 and TRBJ2-5; the D gene is possibly TRBD2 (5 bases). V was pared by 6 bases and J by 5 bases, with 16 bases between. Germline lookup yields CDR1 SGHVS and CDR2 FNYEAQ. The CDR3 is 14 residues long. The CDR3 DNA is TGTGCCAGCAGTCCCCTGACTGGCGGGGAGACCCAGTACTTC. Its protein is CASSPLTGGETQYF.

The chain links TRBV19 to TRBJ2-2; 7 bases fit TRBD2. V lost 5 bases to trimming and J lost 7 bases; unmatched junction nucleotides: 7. The CDR3 spans 14 residues. Germline V gene sequence: CDR1 LNHDA, CDR2 SQIVND (reference sequence). CDR3 DNA sequence: TGTGCCAGTAGTGTAGGGGAGGGGCTCGGGGAGCTGTTTTTT. Protein product: CASSVGEGLGELFF.

J is TRBJ2-7 and V is TRBV29-1; TRBD1 matches 8 bases. The germline V gene encodes CDR1 SQVTM and CDR2 ANQGSEA. The V and J ends lost 7 bases and 6 bases, in that order; junction bases with no gene match: 5. CDR3 length equals 11 residues. CDR3 region: CSAGQGSEQYF. DNA of the CDR3: TGCAGCGCCGGACAGGGTTCCGAGCAGTACTTC.

The chain employs TRBV27 and TRBJ2-7; TRBD1 is a possible D gene (6 bases). Germline lookup yields CDR1 MNHEY and CDR2 SMNVEV (reference sequence). The V gene lost 4 bases and the J gene lost 2 bases, with 12 bases spanning the gap. CDR3 length: 14 amino acids. The CDR3 bases are TGTGCCAGCAGTTCCGGACAGCCGACCTACGAGCAGTACTTC. Its translation is CASSSGQPTYEQYF.

V and J are TRBV4-1 and TRBJ2-2; no clear D gene. Trimming took 0 bases from V and 5 from J, leaving 7 bases between them. The CDR3 is 14 residues long. Germline-derived CDR1 and CDR2 are MGHRA and YSYEKL. CDR3 DNA sequence: TGCGCCAGCAGCCAAGACCCCCAGACCGGGGAGCTGTTTTTT. Translation: CASSQDPQTGELFF.

At least ten counts were recorded for this clone. This chain connects TRBV7-9 to TRBJ1-2, with 7 bases that match TRBD1. Trimming at V came to 5 bases and at J to 7 bases, leaving 1 base not matched to a gene. Germline values: CDR1 SEHNR, CDR2 FQNEAQ (reference sequence). The CDR3 consists of 11 residues. CDR3 DNA sequence: TGTGCCAGCAGCGACAGGGCTGGCTACACCTTC. Translating gives CASSDRAGYTF.

CDR3 in DNA: TGTGCCAGCAGAACGGCCGGGGCCCCTGGGAATTCACCCCTCCACTTT. This sequence encodes CASRTAGAPGNSPLHF. The chain joins TRBV5-4 to TRBJ1-6; weak D call: TRBD1 (5 bases). CDR1 is SGHNT, CDR2 YYREEE, per germline (reference sequence). CDR3 length: 16 residues. Deletions cut 5 bases from V and 7 bases from J, with 19 bases between.

This clone was seen more than once but under ten times. The chain employs TRBV5-6 and TRBJ2-5, with D perhaps being TRBD1 or TRBD2 (5 bases each). The CDR3 sequence is 15 residues long. Deletions cut 4 bases from V and 0 bases from J, with 13 bases between. In germline, CDR1 is SGHDT, CDR2 YYEEEE. The CDR3 coding sequence is TGTGCCAGCAGCCCAGTGGGACGGTACCAAGAGACCCAGTACTTC. Its translation is CASSPVGRYQETQYF.

The chain has TRBV27 and TRBJ1-1; D call uncertain. The CDR3 is 14 amino acids. The V gene lost 3 bases and the J gene lost 4 bases, with 12 bases spanning the gap. Germline V CDR1 and CDR2: MNHEY, SMNVEV (reference sequence). As DNA, the CDR3 is TGTGCCAGCAGTTTCTCGGGGATAGGCACTGAAGCTTTCTTT. Encoded protein: CASSFSGIGTEAFF.

The J gene is TRBJ2-7, the V gene TRBV6-6; 8 bases are a match to TRBD1. V was pared by 6 bases and J by 6 bases, with 7 bases of the junction left unmatched. Looked up from germline, CDR1 is MNHNY and CDR2 is SVGAGI (reference sequence). The CDR3 contains 13 residues. CDR3 DNA sequence: TGTGCCAGCAGCTGGGGACAGGACCTCGAGCAGTACTTC. Translated, it gives CASSWGQDLEQYF.

This clone was seen just once. The chain carries TRBV14 and TRBJ2-3, with TRBD2 matching 8 bases. The CDR3 runs to 14 residues. Germline loops: CDR1 SGHDN, CDR2 FVKESK. The V gene end was trimmed by 4 bases and the J gene end by 4 bases; junction bases not matched to a gene: 4. CDR3 in amino acids: CASSPRGGADTQYF. The CDR3 coding sequence is TGTGCCAGCAGCCCTCGGGGGGGGGCAGATACGCAGTATTTT.